Listed below are T cell receptor beta chains from one sample, sequenced in a study of T-cell reconstitution after alpha-beta-depleted transplantation in children. One entry per CDR3 protein results from TCRdb running MiXCR on the PCR reads. The data hold about 1,000,000 distinct CDR3 sequences, with 25% to 35% observed a single time. The material was PBMCs, mostly from graft donor cells, obtained 360 days after TCRalphabeta/CD19-depleted stem cell transplant. These receptors were collected from a boy less than two years old who had a stem cell transplant for SCID, so the T cells may come from the graft donor. The CDR3 runs from the conserved cysteine through the conserved F or W. D genes are given only for firm matches. The listing skips clone size in some rows; elsewhere it reads once, few, many or a size class.

CDR3 protein	CDR3 DNA	D gene	V gene	clone size	J gene
CAISESGPTWNQPQHF	TGTGCCATCAGTGAGTCCGGGCCGACGTGGAATCAGCCCCAGCATTTT	.	TRBV10-3	few	TRBJ1-5
CASSLAGPNSNQPQHF	TGCGCCAGCAGCTTGGCAGGGCCGAATAGCAATCAGCCCCAGCATTTT	.	TRBV5-1	.	TRBJ1-5
CAWSADRVNTEAFF	TGTGCCTGGAGTGCAGACAGGGTCAACACTGAAGCTTTCTTT	TRBD1	TRBV30	.	TRBJ1-1
CSARNFQGSLNEQFF	TGCAGTGCTAGGAATTTTCAGGGAAGTTTAAATGAGCAGTTCTTC	.	TRBV20-1	.	TRBJ2-1
CASSSVATSGGRGEQFF	TGTGCCAGCAGCTCGGTGGCTACTAGCGGGGGGCGCGGTGAGCAGTTCTTC	TRBD2	TRBV5-5	.	TRBJ2-1
CASSVKGAEAFF	TGTGCCAGCAGCGTGAAAGGCGCTGAAGCTTTCTTT	.	TRBV7-9	few	TRBJ1-1
CASSSRGLRDSPLHF	TGTGCCAGCAGCAGCAGGGGGCTTCGAGATTCACCCCTCCACTTT	TRBD1	TRBV5-6	.	TRBJ1-6
CASSLWEGYEQYF	TGCGCCAGCAGCTTGTGGGAGGGATACGAGCAGTACTTC	TRBD2	TRBV5-1	.	TRBJ2-7
CASRGTYSNQPQHF	TGTGCCAGCAGAGGGACTTATAGCAATCAGCCCCAGCATTTT	.	TRBV6-5	few	TRBJ1-5
CASSSQGIRETQYF	TGTGCCAGCAGTTCCCAGGGGATCAGGGAGACCCAGTACTTC	.	TRBV6-5	.	TRBJ2-5
CASSFAEGYEQYF	TGTGCCAGCAGTTTTGCTGAGGGCTACGAGCAGTACTTC	.	TRBV27	many	TRBJ2-7
CASSIGGAGGVEAFF	TGTGCCAGTAGTATAGGAGGCGCCGGGGGCGTTGAAGCTTTCTTT	.	TRBV19	.	TRBJ1-1
CASRWVRNTDTQYF	TGCGCCAGCAGATGGGTCCGTAACACAGATACGCAGTATTTT	.	TRBV5-1	.	TRBJ2-3
CAISSNNSPLHF	TGTGCCATCTCCAGCAATAATTCACCCCTCCACTTT	.	TRBV10-3	few	TRBJ1-6
CASSISWDMETQYF	TGTGCCAGCAGCATAAGCTGGGATATGGAGACCCAGTACTTC	.	TRBV11-2	few	TRBJ2-5
CASSSQRRTDTQYF	TGCGCCAGCAGCTCCCAGCGGAGGACAGATACGCAGTATTTT	.	TRBV5-1	.	TRBJ2-3
CASSQERGGPNYEQYF	TGTGCCAGCAGCCAAGAGCGAGGGGGCCCTAACTACGAGCAGTACTTC	TRBD1	TRBV4-2	.	TRBJ2-7
CASRYRGWVGSYGYTF	TGTGCCAGCAGATATAGAGGGTGGGTTGGGAGCTATGGCTACACCTTC	.	TRBV12-3/TRBV12-4	.	TRBJ1-2
CASSQVAQVLDYGYTF	TGCGCCAGCAGCCAAGTGGCTCAGGTTTTGGACTATGGCTACACCTTC	.	TRBV4-3	.	TRBJ1-2
CASARGGADTQYF	TGCGCCAGCGCGCGGGGGGGGGCAGATACGCAGTATTTT	TRBD2	TRBV10-1	.	TRBJ2-3
CASRIMGQLQETQYF	TGCGCCAGCAGGATTATGGGACAGCTACAAGAGACCCAGTACTTC	TRBD1	TRBV5-1	.	TRBJ2-5
CASRAGTAYEQYF	TGTGCCAGCAGAGCTGGGACAGCCTACGAGCAGTACTTC	TRBD1	TRBV6-2/TRBV6-3	many	TRBJ2-7
CASSLDSDRGSTDTQYF	TGTGCCAGCAGTTTAGATTCGGACAGGGGGAGCACAGATACGCAGTATTTT	TRBD1	TRBV27	.	TRBJ2-3
CASSLNSGGARETQYF	TGCGCCAGCAGCTTGAATAGCGGGGGGGCCCGAGAGACCCAGTACTTC	TRBD2	TRBV5-1	.	TRBJ2-5
CASSPRTGGFNKISSYEQYF	TGTGCCAGCAGTCCCCGGACAGGGGGCTTCAACAAAATAAGCTCCTACGAGCAGTACTTC	TRBD1	TRBV28	few	TRBJ2-7
CASSPGQGVSGNTIYF	TGTGCCAGCTCACCAGGCCAGGGGGTTTCTGGAAACACCATATATTTT	TRBD1	TRBV18	.	TRBJ1-3
CASSRHEGGELFF	TGTGCCAGCAGCCGCCACGAGGGCGGGGAGCTGTTTTTT	.	TRBV4-2	few	TRBJ2-2
CASSLGIHGSTNTEAFF	TGCGCCAGCAGCTTGGGGATACATGGGTCAACGAACACTGAAGCTTTCTTT	.	TRBV5-1	.	TRBJ1-1
CASSPDRGGSYNSPLHF	TGTGCCAGCAGTCCCGACAGGGGTGGGTCCTATAATTCACCCCTCCACTTT	TRBD1	TRBV12-3/TRBV12-4	.	TRBJ1-6
CASTTGRGGTQYF	TGTGCCAGCACAACTGGCCGGGGCGGGACCCAGTACTTC	.	TRBV12-3/TRBV12-4	.	TRBJ2-5
CASSSTGDYEQYF	TGTGCCAGCAGCTCGACAGGGGACTACGAGCAGTACTTC	TRBD1	TRBV7-9	few	TRBJ2-7
CASSIPGDTGELFF	TGTGCCAGTAGTATCCCTGGAGACACCGGGGAGCTGTTTTTT	.	TRBV19	few	TRBJ2-2
CAIRAPLSTDTQYF	TGTGCCATCAGGGCACCGCTCAGCACAGATACGCAGTATTTT	.	TRBV10-3	few	TRBJ2-3
CASGEGRLERTGELFF	TGTGCCAGCGGGGAGGGCCGGCTAGAGAGGACCGGGGAGCTGTTTTTT	TRBD2	TRBV6-2/TRBV6-3	once	TRBJ2-2
CASSGDPGLAGGFQETQYF	TGTGCCAGCAGTGGTGACCCGGGACTAGCGGGGGGGTTTCAAGAGACCCAGTACTTC	TRBD2	TRBV2	.	TRBJ2-5
CASSYSNYPYNEQFF	TGTGCCAGCAGTTACTCGAACTACCCCTACAATGAGCAGTTCTTC	.	TRBV6-5	.	TRBJ2-1
CASILGNPQDPMEQYF	TGTGCCAGCATTTTAGGGAACCCACAGGACCCCATGGAGCAGTACTTC	.	TRBV12-3/TRBV12-4	few	TRBJ2-7
CASSLPQGLEMNTEAFF	TGCGCCAGCAGCTTGCCACAGGGGTTGGAGATGAACACTGAAGCTTTCTTT	TRBD1	TRBV5-1	.	TRBJ1-1
CASTQRRNTGELFF	TGTGCCAGCACCCAAAGGCGGAACACCGGGGAGCTGTTTTTT	.	TRBV12-3/TRBV12-4	.	TRBJ2-2
CASSKMTGGGNQPQHF	TGTGCCAGCAGCAAGATGACAGGGGGTGGGAATCAGCCCCAGCATTTT	TRBD1	TRBV5-6	.	TRBJ1-5
CASSQKSYGYTF	TGTGCCAGCAGCCAAAAGAGTTATGGCTACACCTTC	.	TRBV16	.	TRBJ1-2
CASSPGRRGPTYNEQFF	TGTGCCAGCAGCCCCGGGCGGAGGGGCCCAACCTACAATGAGCAGTTCTTC	.	TRBV7-8	few	TRBJ2-1
CASSDGPEAFF	TGCGCCAGCAGTGATGGGCCTGAAGCTTTCTTT	.	TRBV10-2	few	TRBJ1-1
CATSRDRASFGYGYTF	TGTGCCACCAGCAGAGATCGCGCCTCCTTCGGCTATGGCTACACCTTC	.	TRBV15	few	TRBJ1-2
CASSLERLANRPEAQYF	TGTGCCAGCAGCTTAGAACGCCTGGCTAATAGACCGGAGGCCCAGTACTTC	.	TRBV7-8	few	TRBJ2-5
CASRYESTGPYGYTF	TGCGCCAGCAGGTACGAATCGACAGGGCCCTATGGCTACACCTTC	TRBD1	TRBV5-1	few	TRBJ1-2
CSARDFRTGDHYTF	TGCAGTGCTAGAGATTTCAGGACAGGTGACCACTACACCTTC	TRBD1	TRBV20-1	.	TRBJ1-2
CASSLAAGAVSYEQYF	TGTGCCAGCAGCTTGGCGGCGGGGGCGGTAAGCTACGAGCAGTACTTC	.	TRBV5-5	few	TRBJ2-7
CASSYRGQGVAETQYF	TGTGCCAGCAGTTACCGGGGACAGGGTGTAGCAGAGACCCAGTACTTC	TRBD1	TRBV6-5	.	TRBJ2-5
CASSLQEALSTDTQYF	TGTGCCAGCAGCTTACAGGAGGCCTTAAGCACAGATACGCAGTATTTT	.	TRBV7-2	few	TRBJ2-3
CASGRTYNEQFF	TGTGCCAGCGGGCGAACCTACAATGAGCAGTTCTTC	.	TRBV3-1	.	TRBJ2-1
CASKSGQGAMNTEAFF	TGCGCCAGCAAATCGGGACAGGGGGCGATGAACACTGAAGCTTTCTTT	TRBD1	TRBV4-1	.	TRBJ1-1
CASSLRGQGRFYTQYF	TGTGCCAGCAGCTTAAGAGGCCAGGGCCGCTTCTATACGCAGTATTTT	.	TRBV7-8	.	TRBJ2-3
CASSETGDEKLFF	TGTGCCAGCAGTGAGACAGGGGATGAAAAACTGTTTTTT	TRBD1	TRBV12-3/TRBV12-4	.	TRBJ1-4
CASIRLRGFRSEQFF	TGTGCCAGCATTCGTCTCAGGGGCTTCCGTAGTGAGCAGTTCTTC	.	TRBV12-3/TRBV12-4	few	TRBJ2-1
CASSPPPPRDGYTF	TGTGCCAGCAGTCCTCCGCCCCCTCGGGATGGCTACACCTTC	.	TRBV6-1	.	TRBJ1-2
CASSLEDYSGNTIYF	TGCGCCAGCAGCTTGGAGGACTACTCTGGAAACACCATATATTTT	.	TRBV5-1	.	TRBJ1-3
CSATVYNEQFF	TGCAGTGCTACGGTATACAATGAGCAGTTCTTC	.	TRBV20-1	few	TRBJ2-1
CASSPVGLLTDTQYF	TGTGCCAGCTCACCAGTGGGACTGCTCACAGATACGCAGTATTTT	.	TRBV18	.	TRBJ2-3